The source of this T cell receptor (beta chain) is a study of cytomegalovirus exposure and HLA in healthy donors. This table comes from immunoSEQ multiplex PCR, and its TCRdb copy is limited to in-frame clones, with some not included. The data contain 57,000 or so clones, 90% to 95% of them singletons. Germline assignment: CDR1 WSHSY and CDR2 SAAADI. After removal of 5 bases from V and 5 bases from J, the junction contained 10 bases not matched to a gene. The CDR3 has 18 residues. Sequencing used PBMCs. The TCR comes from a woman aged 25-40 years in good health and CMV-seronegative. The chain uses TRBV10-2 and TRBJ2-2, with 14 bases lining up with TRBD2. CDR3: CASSSPGLAGVSTGELFF. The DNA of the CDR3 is TGCGCCAGCAGTTCGCCGGGACTAGCGGGAGTGAGTACCGGGGAGCTGTTTTTT.